The rows below give T cell receptor beta chains drawn from one sample of a study of T cell responses to AZD1222 COVID-19 vaccine. Sequenced by immunoSEQ multiplex PCR; TCRdb stores in-frame clones only, minus some. The sample has roughly 130,000 clones; more than 85% are singletons. The sample here was peripheral blood, taken on day 0 of AZD1222 vaccination. Every receptor here comes from an adult in good health. CDR3s include the opening cysteine and the closing phenylalanine or tryptophan.

j_call: TRBJ2-3; v_call: TRBV5-1; cdr3_length: 14; cdr3_aa: CASRLSVTTHTQYF
j_call: TRBJ1-3; v_call: TRBV6-5; cdr3_length: 14; cdr3_aa: CASSYSSGPNTIYF
j_call: TRBJ1-2; v_call: TRBV11-2; cdr3_length: 13; cdr3_aa: CASSLGVTGGYTF
j_call: TRBJ2-1; v_call: TRBV11-2; cdr3_length: 12; cdr3_aa: CASSLRGPEQFF
j_call: TRBJ1-2; v_call: TRBV5-5; cdr3_length: 14; cdr3_aa: CASSLSPALLGYTF
j_call: TRBJ2-1; v_call: TRBV5-4; cdr3_length: 16; cdr3_aa: CASRRGTGGTYNEQFF
j_call: TRBJ2-2; v_call: TRBV7-2; cdr3_length: 15; cdr3_aa: CASSLRGAGTGELFF
j_call: TRBJ1-3; v_call: TRBV5-5; cdr3_length: 15; cdr3_aa: CASSLEGVRGNTIYF
j_call: TRBJ2-5; v_call: TRBV5-5; cdr3_length: 16; cdr3_aa: CASSLALAGGRETQYF
j_call: TRBJ2-6; v_call: TRBV10-3; cdr3_length: 13; cdr3_aa: CAIRVSGANVLTF
j_call: TRBJ2-1; v_call: TRBV30; cdr3_length: 11; cdr3_aa: CAWSRINEQFF
j_call: TRBJ1-1; v_call: TRBV27; cdr3_length: 14; cdr3_aa: CASSLRNQNTEAFF
j_call: TRBJ2-2; v_call: TRBV7-9; cdr3_length: 15; cdr3_aa: CASSQTDTNTGELFF
j_call: TRBJ1-2; v_call: TRBV11-2; cdr3_length: 14; cdr3_aa: CASSRSRLGYGYTF
j_call: TRBJ2-7; v_call: TRBV4-1; cdr3_length: 14; cdr3_aa: CASSPGQMAYEQYF
j_call: TRBJ2-7; v_call: TRBV19; cdr3_length: 14; cdr3_aa: CASSIEGPRDEQYF
j_call: TRBJ1-2; v_call: TRBV10-2; cdr3_length: 17; cdr3_aa: CASRVPGQGTIGNGYTF
j_call: TRBJ2-1; v_call: TRBV11-3; cdr3_length: 13; cdr3_aa: CASSGGAHNEQFF
j_call: TRBJ2-7; v_call: TRBV7-6; cdr3_length: 18; cdr3_aa: CASSLPLGGEANLYEQYF
j_call: TRBJ2-5; v_call: TRBV5-1; cdr3_length: 17; cdr3_aa: CASSFPGLAGYQETQYF
j_call: TRBJ1-4; v_call: TRBV6-5; cdr3_length: 15; cdr3_aa: CASKLPGVTNEKLFF
j_call: TRBJ1-2; v_call: TRBV3-1/TRBV3-2; cdr3_length: 13; cdr3_aa: CASSQAFRGGYTF
j_call: TRBJ1-2; v_call: TRBV28; cdr3_length: 14; cdr3_aa: CASSPQVGGHGYTF
j_call: TRBJ1-2; v_call: TRBV28; cdr3_length: 13; cdr3_aa: CASSRDRAYGYTF
j_call: TRBJ2-7; v_call: TRBV5-1; cdr3_length: 14; cdr3_aa: CASSSWTGTYEQYF
j_call: TRBJ1-1; v_call: TRBV4-1; cdr3_length: 15; cdr3_aa: CASSHPTGGNTEAFF
j_call: TRBJ1-5; v_call: TRBV27; cdr3_length: 15; cdr3_aa: CASSRGPYSNQPQHF
j_call: TRBJ1-5; v_call: TRBV6-1; cdr3_length: 15; cdr3_aa: CASSETYYSNQPQHF
j_call: TRBJ1-3; v_call: TRBV6-5; cdr3_length: 16; cdr3_aa: CASSYSNSHKRDTIYF
j_call: TRBJ1-2; v_call: TRBV20-1; cdr3_length: 14; cdr3_aa: CSASLSGGGYGYTF
j_call: TRBJ1-2; v_call: TRBV2; cdr3_length: 12; cdr3_aa: CASSGSIYGYTF